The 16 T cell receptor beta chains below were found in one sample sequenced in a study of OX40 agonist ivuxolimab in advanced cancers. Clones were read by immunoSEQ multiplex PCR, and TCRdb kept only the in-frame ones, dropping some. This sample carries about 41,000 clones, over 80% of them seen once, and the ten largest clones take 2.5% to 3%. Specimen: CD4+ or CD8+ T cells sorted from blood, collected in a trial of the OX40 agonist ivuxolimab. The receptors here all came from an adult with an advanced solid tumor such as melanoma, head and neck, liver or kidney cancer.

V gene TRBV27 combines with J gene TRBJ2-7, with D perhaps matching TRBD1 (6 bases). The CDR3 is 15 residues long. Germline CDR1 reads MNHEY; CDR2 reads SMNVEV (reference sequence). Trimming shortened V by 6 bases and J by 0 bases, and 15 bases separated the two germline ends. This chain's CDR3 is CASRQQGSSSYEQYF. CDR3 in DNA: TGTGCCAGCAGACAGCAGGGGTCCAGCTCCTACGAGCAGTACTTC.

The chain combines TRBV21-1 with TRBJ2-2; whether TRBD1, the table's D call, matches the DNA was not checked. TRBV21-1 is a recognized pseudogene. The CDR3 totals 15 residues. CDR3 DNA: TGTGCCTGCTGGGACAGGGGGACGAACACCGGGGAGCTGTTTTTT. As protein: CACWDRGTNTGELFF.

As DNA, the CDR3 is TGTGCCAGCAGCCCTTACAGGACATACCAAGAGACCCAGTACTTC. Translation: CASSPYRTYQETQYF. This chain connects TRBV11-1 to TRBJ2-5; a possible D gene is TRBD1 (5 bases). Trimming removed 5 bases from V and 0 bases from J, with 13 bases in between. This CDR3 region has 15 residues. From germline, CDR1 is SGHAT and CDR2 FQDESV (reference sequence).

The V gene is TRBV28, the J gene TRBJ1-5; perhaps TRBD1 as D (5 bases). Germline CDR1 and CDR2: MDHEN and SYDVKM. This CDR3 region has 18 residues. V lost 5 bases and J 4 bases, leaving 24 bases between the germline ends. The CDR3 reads CASSQTGARQRMNQPQHF. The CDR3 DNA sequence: TGTGCCAGCAGTCAGACCGGGGCCAGACAAAGGATGAATCAGCCCCAGCATTTT.

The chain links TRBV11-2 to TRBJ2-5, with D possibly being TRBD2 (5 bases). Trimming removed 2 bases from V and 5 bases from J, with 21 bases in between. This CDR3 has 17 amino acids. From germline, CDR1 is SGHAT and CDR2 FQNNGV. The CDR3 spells CASSLNVRGGGYETQYF. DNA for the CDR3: TGTGCCAGCAGCTTAAATGTTCGGGGTGGCGGATACGAGACCCAGTACTTC. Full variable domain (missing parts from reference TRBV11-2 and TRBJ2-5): EAGVAQSPRYKIIEKRQSVAFWCNPISGHATLYWYQQILGQGPKLLIQFQNNGVVDDSQLPKDRFSAERLKGVDSTLKIQPAKLEDSAVYLCASSLNVRGGGYETQYFGPGTRLLVL.

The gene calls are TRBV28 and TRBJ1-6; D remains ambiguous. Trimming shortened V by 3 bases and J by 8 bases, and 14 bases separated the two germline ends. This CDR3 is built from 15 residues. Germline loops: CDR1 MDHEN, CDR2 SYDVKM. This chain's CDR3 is CASSFVVTTDSPLHF. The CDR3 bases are TGTGCCAGCAGTTTTGTTGTGACCACCGATTCACCCCTCCACTTT.

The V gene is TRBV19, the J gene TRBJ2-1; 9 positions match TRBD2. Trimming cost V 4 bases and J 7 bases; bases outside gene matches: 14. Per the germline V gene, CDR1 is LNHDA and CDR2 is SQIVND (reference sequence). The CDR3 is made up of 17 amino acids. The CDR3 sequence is CASSNVVSGRPGNEQFF. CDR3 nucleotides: TGTGCCAGTAGTAATGTCGTAAGCGGGAGGCCGGGGAATGAGCAGTTCTTC.

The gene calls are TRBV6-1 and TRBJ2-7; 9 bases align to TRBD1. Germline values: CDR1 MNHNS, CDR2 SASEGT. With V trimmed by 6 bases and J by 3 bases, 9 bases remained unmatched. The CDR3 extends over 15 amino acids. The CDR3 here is CASSPRDRGDYEQYF. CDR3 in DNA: TGTGCCAGCAGCCCACGTGACAGGGGGGACTACGAGCAGTACTTC.

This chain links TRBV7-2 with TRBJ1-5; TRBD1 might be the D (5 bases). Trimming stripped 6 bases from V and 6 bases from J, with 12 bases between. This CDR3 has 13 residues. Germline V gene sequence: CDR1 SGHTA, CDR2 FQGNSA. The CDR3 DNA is TGTGCCAGCAGTGGTGGGGCAAGTCAGCCCCAGCATTTT. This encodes CASSGGASQPQHF.

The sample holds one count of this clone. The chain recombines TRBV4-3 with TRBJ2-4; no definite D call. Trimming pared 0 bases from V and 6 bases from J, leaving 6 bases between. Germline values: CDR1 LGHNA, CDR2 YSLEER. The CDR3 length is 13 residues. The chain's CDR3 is CASSQDLTNIQYF. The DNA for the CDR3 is TGCGCCAGCAGCCAAGACCTCACAAACATTCAGTACTTC.

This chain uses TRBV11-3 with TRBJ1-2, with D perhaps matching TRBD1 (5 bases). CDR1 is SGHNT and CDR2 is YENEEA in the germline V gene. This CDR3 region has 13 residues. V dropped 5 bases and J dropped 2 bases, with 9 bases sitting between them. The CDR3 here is CASSRGRNYGYTF. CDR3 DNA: TGTGCCAGCAGCCGGGGACGGAACTATGGCTACACCTTC.

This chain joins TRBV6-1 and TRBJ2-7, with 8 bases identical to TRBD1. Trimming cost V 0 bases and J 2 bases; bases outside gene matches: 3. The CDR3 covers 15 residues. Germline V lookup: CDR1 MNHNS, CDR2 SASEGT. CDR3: CASSEARTGPYEQYF. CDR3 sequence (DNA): TGTGCCAGCAGTGAAGCTAGGACAGGGCCCTACGAGCAGTACTTC.

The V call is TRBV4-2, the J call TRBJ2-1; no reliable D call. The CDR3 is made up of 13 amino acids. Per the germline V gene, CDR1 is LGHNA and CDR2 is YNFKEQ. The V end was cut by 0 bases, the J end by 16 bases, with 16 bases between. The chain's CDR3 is CASSQETPSTPFF. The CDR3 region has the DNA TGTGCCAGCAGCCAAGAAACTCCCTCGACCCCCTTCTTC.

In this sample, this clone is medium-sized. The DNA for the CDR3 is TGCGCCAGCTCAGGAGGCGGGGGAAGGCTAGGCTATGGCTACACCTTC. It yields the protein CASSGGGGRLGYGYTF. V is TRBV10-2 and J is TRBJ1-2; D may be TRBD1 (5 bases). The germline gives CDR1 WSHSY, CDR2 SAAADI. V was cut by 8 bases and J by 4 bases, with 23 bases left in between. CDR3 length equals 16 residues.

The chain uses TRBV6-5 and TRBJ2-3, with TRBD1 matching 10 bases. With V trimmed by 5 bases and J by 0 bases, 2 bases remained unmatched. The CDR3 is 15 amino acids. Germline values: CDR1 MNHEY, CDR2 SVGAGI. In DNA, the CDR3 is TGTGCCAGCAGTCCGGGACAGGGGAGCACAGATACGCAGTATTTT. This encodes CASSPGQGSTDTQYF.

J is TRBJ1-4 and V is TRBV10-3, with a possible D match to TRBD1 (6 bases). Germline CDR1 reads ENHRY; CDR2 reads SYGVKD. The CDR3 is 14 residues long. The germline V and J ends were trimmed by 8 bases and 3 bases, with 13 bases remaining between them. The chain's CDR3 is CAIGGADSNEKLFF. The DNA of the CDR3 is TGTGCCATCGGGGGGGCAGACTCTAATGAAAAACTGTTTTTT.